This T cell receptor beta chain was observed in a study of prognosis after radiotherapy for stage I lung cancer (dated by TCRdb to the early 2020s). A note on the overall study: Around 19 stage I NSCLC patients were enrolled in Nanjing, China, between 2018 and 2019. Under 15 cases involved newly diagnosed primary stage I lung tumors, and roughly 5 involved oligometastatic NSCLC subsequent to surgical resection of the primary tumor. All patients were considered medically inoperable, owing to comorbidities in approximately 13 and refusal of surgery in over 5. The cohort was made up of about 13 men and a handful of women, with a median age of approximately 74 years and an age range of about 53 to 85 years. Tumor histology was squamous cell carcinoma in six or seven patients and adenocarcinoma in about a dozen. SBRT was given in 3 to 5 fractions with a biologically effective dose of at least 100 Gy, using image-guided IMRT or VMAT. SBRT was not combined with any concurrent therapy in any patient. After SBRT, distant metastases developed in four of the 19 patients at a median of 7 months, while the remaining 15 patients had no significant progression. The study profiled peripheral blood TCR beta repertoires from stage I NSCLC patients before and after stereotactic body radiotherapy and related them to distant failure. A total of about 38 blood samples from 20 or so patients were sequenced, with one sample obtained before and one obtained after SBRT for each patient. Overall study results and their limits: The study was limited by the small cohort and short follow-up, and independent validation of the study findings is required. Post-SBRT Shannon entropy and its change from baseline were lower in patients who developed distant metastases; baseline Shannon entropy was not associated with metastases. Differences by metastasis status were reportedly seen in TRBV and TRBJ usage frequencies, involving two V genes at baseline and, after SBRT, nine V genes and two J genes. After SBRT, the count of unique TCR clones dropped from a median of roughly 10,000 beforehand to approximately 7,100 afterward (Wilcoxon paired P=0.011). None of the reported P values were adjusted for multiple comparisons. Whether the expanded TCR clones were tumor-specific was not determined.

A history of other malignancies or of prior chemotherapy or radiotherapy was absent in all patients, and node-negative disease was shown on CT and PET/CT in all patients. Approximately 6 milliliters of peripheral venous blood were drawn into EDTA tubes at each of two time points. Ficoll-Paque Plus density-gradient centrifugation was used to isolate PBMCs. Samples were stored at -80°C immediately after collection until analysis. In this sample, this clonotype turned up many times. No antigen is known for it. Base qualities were left out, and no much larger clone turns up one base away. V is cut by 5 bases and J by 6 bases, and the space between the germline ends is 4 bases. From the germline V gene, CDR1 is MDHEN and CDR2 is SYDVKM. The CDR3 spans 11 residues, from the cysteine through the phenylalanine. The only DNA kept is the CDR3, 33 bases in frame from the first base. Two rounds of multiplex PCR were used to amplify the TCR beta CDR3 region from genomic DNA. The first PCR round used primers specific to each TRBV and TRBJ gene, and the primer sequences were filed in Chinese patent CN105087789A. Universal primers were used in the second PCR round. The Roche High Pure PCR Template Preparation Kit was used to extract genomic DNA from the frozen PBMCs. An Illumina HiSeq 3000 was used to sequence the libraries paired-end with 151 bp reads. As for the original processing: CutAdapt was used to remove raw reads lacking the multiplex PCR primer sequences. High-quality paired reads were merged into contigs with PEAR. By alignment to reference sequences, MiXCR assigned TRB V, D and J gene segments to each contig. To remove sequencing errors, CDR3 sequences were clustered according to base quality and sequence similarity. Diversity was measured as Shannon entropy normalized by the natural log of productive TCR sequence number. Clonality was defined as one minus Shannon entropy divided by the natural log of the number of unique clonotypes. Using the Youden index from ROC curves, the researchers picked the repertoire-metric cut-offs for progression-free survival, and all analyses were carried out in R 3.5.3. TCRdb redid the processing of the public reads, applying fastp at Q25 and MiXCR, and retained in-frame beta chains. One record per CDR3 amino acid sequence lists the most common genes and DNA. TCRdb, not the authors, supplied the V and J calls. This sample lists under 30,000 distinct CDR3 sequences; roughly 30% were detected once. The ten most abundant clones make up 12% of the sample.

This receptor was obtained from a donor aged 50 or older with non-small cell lung cancer. The material was PBMCs, obtained before or after stereotactic body radiation therapy (not recorded which). The rearranged chain carries TRBV28 and TRBJ1-4; the D gene assignment is ambiguous. The bases are TGTGCCAGCAGTCCGCATGAAAAACTGTTTTTT. It codes for CASSPHEKLFF.